These 31 T cell receptor beta chains originate from one sample sequenced in a study of cytomegalovirus exposure and HLA in healthy donors. Both 60 Vbeta primers and 13 Jbeta primers went into the PCR. The repertoire was sequenced with immunoSEQ multiplex PCR; TCRdb's copy has only in-frame clones and lacks some. The sample yields roughly 140,000 clones, 60% to 80% seen once. Sequencing was carried out using PBMCs. The receptor source for this set is a male donor in good health and CMV-seronegative.

The rearrangement uses TRBV4-3 and TRBJ2-3; D might be TRBD2 (7 bases). Germline V CDR1 and CDR2: LGHNA, YSLEER. The V end was cut by 1 base, the J end by 2 bases, with 13 bases between. There are 16 residues in the CDR3. CDR3 sequence reads: CASSQGGLADTDTQYF. CDR3 nucleotide sequence: TGCGCCAGCAGCCAAGGGGGGCTAGCGGACACAGATACGCAGTATTTT.

The rearrangement uses TRBV5-1 and TRBJ1-3; D unclear. This CDR3 region has 15 residues. The germline gives CDR1 SGHRS, CDR2 YFSETQ. Trimming shortened V by 4 bases and J by 2 bases, and 13 bases separated the two germline ends. The CDR3 sequence: CASSPQAPPGNTIYF. The CDR3 DNA follows: TGCGCCAGCAGCCCGCAGGCACCCCCTGGAAACACCATATATTTT.

The rearrangement links TRBV9 to TRBJ1-2; unclear D gene. The ends were cut back, 4 bases at V and 2 bases at J, with 12 bases in the middle. The germline CDR1 and CDR2 sequences are SGDLS and YYNGEE. The CDR3 contains 14 residues. The CDR3 DNA follows: TGTGCCAGCAGCCCCTCGACTGGGAACTATGGCTACACCTTC. Residues: CASSPSTGNYGYTF.

V usage is TRBV19 and J usage is TRBJ1-1, with D hard to call. The CDR3 is 13 amino acids. Germline V gene sequence: CDR1 LNHDA, CDR2 SQIVND (reference sequence). The V end was cut by 4 bases, the J end by 6 bases, with 12 bases between. CDR3 nucleotide sequence: TGTGCCAGTAGTAGGAGGGATCGGGCTGAAGCTTTCTTT. It yields the protein CASSRRDRAEAFF.

The gene calls are TRBV5-6 and TRBJ2-3, with 8 bases fitting TRBD1. This CDR3 comprises 12 residues. Unmatched junction bases numbered 1, after V lost 2 bases and J lost 8 bases. Looked up from germline, CDR1 is SGHDT and CDR2 is YYEEEE. The CDR3 DNA reads as TGTGCCAGCAGCTTACAGGGGGTTACGCAGTATTTT. Its protein product is CASSLQGVTQYF.

The CDR3 region is CASSLGTIYNSPLHF. CDR3 nucleotide sequence: TGTGCCAGCAGCTTAGGGACAATTTATAATTCACCCCTCCACTTT. The chain uses TRBV7-9 and TRBJ1-6, with a weak D call TRBD1 (5 bases). Trimming pared 1 base from V and 4 bases from J, leaving 8 bases between. Germline V gives CDR1 SEHNR, CDR2 FQNEAQ (reference sequence). This CDR3 region has 15 residues.

This sequence joins TRBV6-1 and TRBJ2-1; D is undetermined. Germline CDR1 MNHNS, CDR2 SASEGT. CDR3 size: 15 residues. Trimming took off 0 bases at V and 0 bases at J, with 6 bases between the two ends. The CDR3 region has the DNA TGTGCCAGCAGTGAAGCCGCGGCCTCCTACAATGAGCAGTTCTTC. This gives the protein CASSEAAASYNEQFF.

V and J are TRBV5-5 and TRBJ1-5; 8 bases agree with TRBD1. This CDR3 comprises 13 residues. J gave up 7 bases and V 7 bases, and 7 bases lay outside the gene matches. Germline V lookup: CDR1 SGHKS, CDR2 YYEKEE (reference sequence). The CDR3 is CASALQGGQPQHF. CDR3 in DNA: TGTGCCAGCGCTCTACAGGGGGGACAGCCCCAGCATTTT.

The chain couples TRBV18 to TRBJ2-7; TRBD1 is a possible D gene (6 bases). Deletions cut 3 bases from V and 0 bases from J, with 12 bases between. Germline assignment: CDR1 KGHSH and CDR2 LQKENI. The CDR3 runs to 15 residues. The CDR3 region has the DNA TGTGCCAGCTCACCGCGACAGGAAATCTCCTACGAGCAGTACTTC. This translates into CASSPRQEISYEQYF.

With respect to this clone: In the same sample, other DNA sequences code for this CDR3. The V and J genes are TRBV7-9 and TRBJ1-1, with D hard to call. V dropped 3 bases and J dropped 0 bases, with 8 bases sitting between them. The CDR3 is 14 residues long. CDR1 SEHNR and CDR2 FQNEAQ come from the germline V gene (reference sequence). The CDR3 loop reads CASSFETLNTEAFF. The CDR3 nucleotides are TGTGCCAGCAGCTTTGAGACTCTGAACACTGAAGCTTTCTTT.

The chain carries TRBV25-1 and TRBJ2-3; the D is unclear. Germline V gene sequence: CDR1 MGHDK, CDR2 SYGVNS. Trimming left V 3 bases short and J 0 bases short, with 13 bases between. The CDR3 length is 16 residues. DNA for the CDR3: TGTGCCAGCAGTGAGTTAGCCAGCCGTAGCACAGATACGCAGTATTTT. Encoded protein: CASSELASRSTDTQYF.

The V gene is TRBV11-3, the J gene TRBJ2-7; D remains unclear. The CDR3 sequence is 12 residues long. CDR1 and CDR2 (germline): SGHNT, YENEEA. V was pared by 3 bases and J by 3 bases, with 6 bases between. The CDR3 is CASSFHNYEQYF. The DNA of the CDR3 is TGTGCCAGCAGCTTTCACAACTACGAGCAGTACTTC.

The chain joins TRBV21-1 to TRBJ2-7; TRBD1, the table's D call, was not compared with the DNA. TRBV21-1 is termed a pseudogene. This CDR3 comprises 14 residues. The CDR3 loop reads CASSKPGQGYEQYF. The CDR3 DNA sequence: TGTGCCAGCAGCAAACCGGGACAGGGTTACGAGCAGTACTTC.

The chain is built from TRBV7-6 and TRBJ1-4; 7 bases are a match to TRBD1. The ends lost 5 bases at V and 8 bases at J; junction bases unmatched: 8. CDR3 size: 14 residues. From germline, CDR1 is SGHVS and CDR2 FNYEAQ. CDR3 region: CASSLTGVWEKLFF. In DNA form, the CDR3 reads TGTGCCAGCAGCCTCACAGGGGTTTGGGAAAAACTGTTTTTT.

This sequence joins TRBV5-6 and TRBJ2-3; D might be TRBD2 (5 bases). Germline assignment: CDR1 SGHDT and CDR2 YYEEEE. The V gene lost 4 bases and the J gene lost 5 bases, with 17 bases spanning the gap. This CDR3 region has 15 residues. As DNA, the CDR3 is TGTGCCAGCAGCCCGAGGGTCGGATTCAAAGATACGCAGTATTTT. Its translation is CASSPRVGFKDTQYF.

The chain recombines TRBV10-1 with TRBJ1-6; no reliable D call. Trimming left V 7 bases short and J 7 bases short, with 17 bases between. This CDR3 is built from 15 residues. Germline V gene lookup returns CDR1 WNHNN and CDR2 SYGVQD (reference sequence). CDR3 amino acids: CASTPPTHSNSPLHF. CDR3 nucleotides: TGCGCCAGCACCCCCCCTACTCACAGCAATTCACCCCTCCACTTT.

Only one count was recorded for this clone. The chain is built from TRBV5-1 and TRBJ2-2; 8 bases fit TRBD1. The CDR3 extends over 15 amino acids. J was trimmed by 4 bases and V by 6 bases; bases with no gene match: 8. Germline CDR1 reads SGHRS; CDR2 reads YFSETQ. DNA for the CDR3: TGCGCCAGCAACTTACGAACAGGGGGCACCGGGGAGCTGTTTTTT. This gives the protein CASNLRTGGTGELFF.

On this clone: This CDR3 is also generated by other DNA sequences in the sample. The chain joins TRBV7-8 to TRBJ2-2; 13 bases match TRBD2. Trimming at V came to 5 bases and at J to 4 bases, leaving 10 bases not matched to a gene. Germline V gene data show CDR1 as SGHVS and CDR2 as FQNEAQ. The CDR3 is 18 amino acids. CDR3: CASSPQLAGGLSTGELFF. The CDR3 region has the DNA TGTGCCAGCAGCCCGCAACTAGCGGGAGGGTTAAGCACCGGGGAGCTGTTTTTT.

This rearrangement joins TRBV7-2 to TRBJ1-2; 11 nucleotides align to TRBD1. The CDR3 is 14 amino acids. Germline loops: CDR1 SGHTA, CDR2 FQGNSA. With V trimmed by 5 bases and J by 7 bases, 6 bases remained unmatched. The CDR3 region is CASSVDRGLSGYTF. The CDR3 DNA is TGTGCCAGCAGCGTGGACAGGGGGCTGAGTGGCTACACCTTC.

This chain joins TRBV2 and TRBJ2-5, with TRBD2 matching over 9 bases. This CDR3 comprises 16 residues. From germline, CDR1 is SNHLY and CDR2 FYNNEI. V lost 4 bases, J lost 1 base, and 7 bases stayed unmatched. The CDR3 here is CASSVPLAGIQETQYF. The CDR3 bases are TGTGCCAGCAGTGTCCCCCTAGCGGGGATCCAAGAGACCCAGTACTTC.

The chain links TRBV18 to TRBJ1-2; TRBD1 matches 11 bases. Germline assignment: CDR1 KGHSH and CDR2 LQKENI. V lost 3 bases to trimming and J lost 6 bases; unmatched junction nucleotides: 9. The CDR3 length is 16 residues. The DNA of the CDR3 is TGTGCCAGCTCACCTCGGACAGGGGGCGGCTCGGATGGCTACACCTTC. As protein: CASSPRTGGGSDGYTF.

The rearrangement uses TRBV5-8 and TRBJ1-5, with 7 bases fitting TRBD1. J was trimmed by 0 bases and V by 4 bases; bases with no gene match: 16. The CDR3 length is 19 residues. The V gene's germline CDR1 is SGHTS and CDR2 YDEGEE. CDR3 DNA sequence: TGTGCCAGCAGCCCCTTCGGGACAGCCGAACCCTATAGCAATCAGCCCCAGCATTTT. It yields the protein CASSPFGTAEPYSNQPQHF.

The chain combines TRBV11-2 with TRBJ1-2, with 11 bases fitting TRBD1. J was trimmed by 8 bases and V by 1 base; bases with no gene match: 3. In germline, CDR1 is SGHAT, CDR2 FQNNGV. This CDR3 is built from 14 residues. As DNA, the CDR3 is TGTGCCAGCAGCTTAGGGGACAGGGGGAGCGGCTACACCTTC. The encoded protein is CASSLGDRGSGYTF.

The chain carries TRBV5-7 and TRBJ1-5; 9 nucleotides line up with TRBD1. TRBV5-7 is noted as an ORF with a role that remains uncertain. CDR3 length: 16 residues. Germline trimming cut 2 bases from V and 4 bases from J; bases unmatched to any gene: 7. The CDR3 protein is CASSLGQGCRNQPQHF. The CDR3 bases are TGTGCCAGCAGCTTAGGACAGGGGTGTAGGAATCAGCCCCAGCATTTT.

The rearrangement uses TRBV5-4 and TRBJ1-4; 8 nucleotides match TRBD1. The CDR3 length is 14 residues. Germline V gene sequence: CDR1 SGHNT, CDR2 YYREEE (reference sequence). V shed 2 bases and J 4 bases; nucleotides not matched to a gene: 1. The DNA of the CDR3 is TGTGCCAGCAGCTTACAGGGGGTTAATGAAAAACTGTTTTTT. Amino acids: CASSLQGVNEKLFF.

The chain links TRBV5-6 to TRBJ2-7; D gene uncertain. The CDR3 consists of 13 residues. V was pared by 4 bases and J by 3 bases, with 11 bases between. Germline-derived CDR1 and CDR2 are SGHDT and YYEEEE. CDR3 residues: CASSASLYYEQYF. CDR3 nucleotide sequence: TGTGCCAGCAGCGCGAGTTTATACTACGAGCAGTACTTC.

The rearrangement joins TRBV19 to TRBJ2-7; 7 bases are shared with TRBD1. The CDR3 has 16 residues. Germline lookup yields CDR1 LNHDA and CDR2 SQIVND (reference sequence). Trimming took 3 bases from V and 0 from J; bases not matched to a gene: 8. CDR3 DNA sequence: TGTGCCAGTAGTATCAAACAGGGGAGTAACTCCTACGAGCAGTACTTC. Its translation: CASSIKQGSNSYEQYF.

The gene calls are TRBV28 and TRBJ1-5, with TRBD1 matching 7 bases. CDR1 is MDHEN, CDR2 SYDVKM, per germline. J was trimmed by 3 bases and V by 5 bases; bases with no gene match: 10. The CDR3 has 16 amino acids. CDR3 sequence (DNA): TGTGCCAGCAGTATTTACGAGGGGGCGGTCAATCAGCCCCAGCATTTT. This gives the protein CASSIYEGAVNQPQHF.

The CDR3 loop reads CASSSPDRGSYNSPLHF. Written as DNA, the CDR3 is TGTGCCAGCAGCTCACCGGACAGGGGTTCCTATAATTCACCCCTCCACTTT. The V gene is TRBV11-3, the J gene TRBJ1-6, with 9 bases lining up with TRBD1. Germline V lookup: CDR1 SGHNT, CDR2 YENEEA. Trimming cost V 4 bases and J 1 base; bases outside gene matches: 5. The CDR3 is 17 residues long.

This clone was detected once. The chain recombines TRBV27 with TRBJ2-1, with 8 bases identical to TRBD1. The trim removed 5 bases at V and 7 bases at J, leaving 4 bases unmatched. CDR1 and CDR2 from the germline V gene are MNHEY and SMNVEV (reference sequence). This CDR3 contains 13 residues. The CDR3 nucleotides are TGTGCCAGCAGTCGGACAGGGCCGAATGAGCAGTTCTTC. Translated: CASSRTGPNEQFF.

The V call is TRBV5-1, the J call TRBJ1-2, with D unresolved. The germline gives CDR1 SGHRS, CDR2 YFSETQ. V was cut by 0 bases and J by 2 bases, with 8 bases left in between. CDR3 length: 14 amino acids. The CDR3 protein is CASSLEAVNYGYTF. The DNA of the CDR3 is TGCGCCAGCAGCTTGGAGGCGGTGAACTATGGCTACACCTTC.